A single sample is the source of the 13 T cell receptor beta chains below, sequenced in a study of blood T cell repertoires in COVID-19. Measured with immunoSEQ multiplex PCR; TCRdb has only the in-frame clones, and not every one. Here the sample spans fewer than 350,000 clones, around nine tenths being singletons. Material: PBMCs or T cells enriched from blood (not recorded which). The receptors derive from a woman between 40 and 50 years old who had recovered from COVID-19.

The chain recombines TRBV11-3 with TRBJ2-7; weak D call: TRBD2 (5 bases). Germline V gene data show CDR1 as SGHNT and CDR2 as YENEEA. CDR3 length: 15 amino acids. V was trimmed by 4 bases and J by 4 bases, leaving 17 bases between them. CDR3 in amino acids: CASSSRAGLIYEQYF. The CDR3 DNA reads as TGTGCCAGCAGCTCCCGGGCAGGACTTATATACGAGCAGTACTTC. The whole variable domain, filled in from reference TRBV11-3 and TRBJ2-7, reads EAGVVQSPRYKIIEKKQPVAFWCNPISGHNTLYWYLQNLGQGPELLIRYENEEAVDDSQLPKDRFSAERLKGVDSTLKIQPAELGDSAVYLCASSSRAGLIYEQYFGPGTRLTVT.

The rearrangement links TRBV27 to TRBJ1-1; D perhaps matches TRBD1 (5 bases). V shed 5 bases and J shed 3 bases, with 10 bases lying between them. The CDR3 runs to 13 residues. Per germline, CDR1 MNHEY and CDR2 SMNVEV (reference sequence). The CDR3: CASSTDSYTEAFF. The CDR3 region has the DNA TGTGCCAGCAGTACCGACAGCTACACTGAAGCTTTCTTT.

The chain uses TRBV7-9 and TRBJ1-2; 7 nucleotides align to TRBD1. The CDR3 is 13 amino acids. Trimming took 5 bases from V and 4 from J; bases not matched to a gene: 4. CDR1 SEHNR and CDR2 FQNEAQ come from the germline V gene (reference sequence). The CDR3 loop is CASSTRDSYGYTF. CDR3 DNA: TGTGCCAGCAGCACCCGGGACAGCTATGGCTACACCTTC.

The CDR3 nucleotides are TGTGCCAGCACCCCGAACAGGGATCAGCCCCAGCATTTT. Translated, it gives CASTPNRDQPQHF. This chain joins TRBV28 and TRBJ1-5; D possibly corresponds to TRBD1 (6 bases). V was clipped by 7 bases and J by 5 bases, with 12 bases between them. This CDR3 comprises 13 residues. CDR1 is MDHEN, CDR2 SYDVKM, per germline. Full variable domain (remainder filled in from reference TRBV28 and TRBJ1-5): DVKVTQSSRYLVKRTGEKVFLECVQDMDHENMFWYRQDPGLGLRLIYFSYDVKMKEKGDIPEGYSVSREKKERFSLILESASTNQTSMYLCASTPNRDQPQHFGDGTRLSIL.

This rearrangement joins TRBV7-9 to TRBJ1-1, with D perhaps TRBD1 (6 bases). Trimming left V 1 base short and J 4 bases short, with 13 bases between. CDR3 length: 15 residues. Germline V CDR1 and CDR2: SEHNR, FQNEAQ (reference sequence). The chain's CDR3 is CASSLEGGSSTEAFF. Here the CDR3 DNA reads TGTGCCAGCAGCTTAGAAGGGGGAAGTTCCACTGAAGCTTTCTTT.

The V and J genes are TRBV6-6 and TRBJ2-1; 16 nucleotides match TRBD2. Germline V gene sequence: CDR1 MNHNY, CDR2 SVGAGI (reference sequence). This CDR3 has 16 amino acids. Trimming at V came to 5 bases and at J to 10 bases, leaving 8 bases not matched to a gene. In nucleotides, the CDR3 is TGTGCCAGCAGTCGACCGGGACTAGCGGGGGGGAAGGAGCAGTTCTTC. Encoded protein: CASSRPGLAGGKEQFF.

The rearrangement uses TRBV18 and TRBJ1-4; D may be TRBD1 (6 bases). Germline CDR1 reads KGHSH; CDR2 reads LQKENI. The CDR3 has 19 residues. V lost 5 bases and J lost 4, with 26 bases in between. Here the CDR3 reads CASSSKTITGGADNEKLFF. CDR3 sequence (DNA): TGTGCCAGCTCATCAAAAACGATTACCGGGGGGGCTGATAATGAAAAACTGTTTTTT.

The chain recombines TRBV30 with TRBJ2-2; the D gene is possibly TRBD2 (5 bases). This CDR3 contains 12 residues. From germline, CDR1 is GTSNPN and CDR2 SVGIG (reference sequence). V was shortened by 4 bases and J by 5 bases, with 8 bases between the two germline ends. CDR3 sequence: CAWMRETGELFF. CDR3 DNA: TGTGCCTGGATGAGGGAAACCGGGGAGCTGTTTTTT.

This clone was observed a single time. The genes are TRBV2 and TRBJ2-7, with TRBD2 matching 7 bases. CDR3 size: 14 residues. CDR1 and CDR2 from the germline V gene are SNHLY and FYNNEI. Unmatched junction bases numbered 6, after V lost 3 bases and J lost 4 bases. CDR3 protein: CASSEGGYRYEQYF. The CDR3 DNA sequence: TGTGCCAGCAGTGAGGGGGGGTATCGGTACGAGCAGTACTTC.

This clone is a singleton in its sample. The V and J genes are TRBV3-1 (or the pseudogene TRBV3-2) and TRBJ1-2; D perhaps matches TRBD1 (5 bases). CDR3 length: 15 amino acids. V was cut by 2 bases and J by 6 bases, with 16 bases left in between. CDR1 is LGHDT and CDR2 is YNNKEL in the germline V gene (reference sequence). The CDR3 DNA follows: TGTGCCAGCAGCCAAAAGCGGGGGGTATTTAATGGCTACACCTTC. Translating it yields CASSQKRGVFNGYTF.

This rearrangement joins TRBV25-1 to TRBJ2-3; D is possibly TRBD2 (6 bases). The CDR3 is made up of 12 amino acids. The V gene's germline CDR1 is MGHDK and CDR2 SYGVNS. Trimming took 1 base from V and 9 from J, leaving 8 bases between them. The CDR3 sequence: CASSESRGTQYF. CDR3 bases: TGTGCCAGCAGTGAATCCCGGGGGACGCAGTATTTT.

V usage is TRBV2 and J usage is TRBJ2-7; D call uncertain. The CDR3 length is 14 residues. Germline CDR1 reads SNHLY; CDR2 reads FYNNEI. Trimming stripped 8 bases from V and 7 bases from J, with 21 bases between. CDR3 bases: TGTGCCAGCCACCTCCTCGCCGCGGAAAGAGAGCAGTACTTC. This translates into CASHLLAAEREQYF.

The V gene is TRBV19, the J gene TRBJ2-5; TRBD2 aligns across 7 bases. The CDR3 spans 15 residues. V was pared by 4 bases and J by 7 bases, with 12 bases of the junction left unmatched. The germline CDR1 and CDR2 sequences are LNHDA and SQIVND (reference sequence). CDR3: CASSSVLGEGGTQYF. The DNA of the CDR3 is TGTGCCAGTAGTAGCGTGTTGGGGGAGGGAGGGACCCAGTACTTC.